Shown below are 9 T cell receptor beta chains from a single sample sequenced in a study of blood T cell repertoires in COVID-19. Only in-frame clones appear in the TCRdb table, and some are missing; sequencing was by immunoSEQ multiplex PCR. This sample has about 270,000 clones; approximately 86% occur once, and the top ten carry 0.75% to 1%. The source material was PBMCs or T cells enriched from blood (not recorded which). These receptor sequences come from a woman in her twenties or thirties who had recovered from COVID-19.

This chain links TRBV27 with TRBJ2-3; 10 bases agree with TRBD1. Germline CDR1 reads MNHEY; CDR2 reads SMNVEV (reference sequence). Losses at the gene ends were 6 bases for V and 4 bases for J; bases not matched to a gene: 4. The CDR3 contains 14 residues. CDR3 region: CASSDRGRSDTQYF. As DNA, the CDR3 is TGTGCCAGCAGCGACAGGGGGCGCTCAGATACGCAGTATTTT.

This chain joins TRBV27 and TRBJ1-6; D gene ambiguous. The CDR3 extends over 13 amino acids. Germline V CDR1 and CDR2: MNHEY, SMNVEV (reference sequence). Trimming shortened V by 0 bases and J by 6 bases, and 3 bases separated the two germline ends. CDR3 protein: CASSLSANSPLHF. The CDR3 DNA follows: TGTGCCAGCAGTTTATCGGCTAATTCACCCCTCCACTTT.

This clone was found a few times. The chain employs TRBV12-3 or TRBV12-4 and TRBJ1-2; possibly TRBD1 for D (5 bases). There are 13 residues in the CDR3. V was trimmed by 5 bases and J by 4 bases, leaving 11 bases between them. This CDR3 reads CASSPDRLYGYTF. The CDR3 nucleotides are TGTGCCAGCAGTCCTGACAGACTCTATGGCTACACCTTC.

The chain is built from TRBV10-3 and TRBJ2-2; D possibly corresponds to TRBD2 (6 bases). The CDR3 spans 18 residues. Germline V gene sequence: CDR1 ENHRY, CDR2 SYGVKD. V was clipped by 2 bases and J by 2 bases, with 18 bases between them. The CDR3 reads CAISEQTSLWVNTGELFF. The CDR3 DNA sequence: TGTGCCATCAGTGAGCAGACTAGTTTATGGGTTAACACCGGGGAGCTGTTTTTT.

The chain has TRBV7-2 and TRBJ2-3, with TRBD2 matching 7 bases. Germline V gene lookup returns CDR1 SGHTA and CDR2 FQGNSA. The CDR3 spans 14 residues. Trimming at V came to 11 bases and at J to 1 base, leaving 9 bases not matched to a gene. DNA for the CDR3: TGTGCCTGGGGGGAGGGGTTCGGCACAGATACGCAGTATTTT. This translates into CAWGEGFGTDTQYF.

V usage is TRBV7-9 and J usage is TRBJ2-1, with TRBD1 matching 9 bases. V was pared by 5 bases and J by 7 bases, with 12 bases of the junction left unmatched. Germline CDR1 and CDR2: SEHNR and FQNEAQ (reference sequence). The CDR3 length is 16 residues. As DNA, the CDR3 is TGTGCCAGCAGCCCCAGGGGGGACAGGGTTAGGAATGAGCAGTTCTTC. This translates into CASSPRGDRVRNEQFF.

The CDR3 loop reads CASSFLGAGGWYGELFF. The CDR3 DNA sequence: TGTGCCAGCAGTTTTCTCGGAGCGGGAGGGTGGTACGGGGAGCTGTTTTTT. The chain joins TRBV27 to TRBJ2-2; TRBD2 matches 10 bases. V lost 3 bases and J lost 7; bases outside the gene matches: 11. The CDR3 loop spans 17 amino acids. Germline assignment: CDR1 MNHEY and CDR2 SMNVEV (reference sequence).

This chain uses TRBV4-3 with TRBJ1-3, with a tentative D call TRBD1 (5 bases). Trimming pared 1 base from V and 4 bases from J, leaving 17 bases between. The CDR3 consists of 17 residues. Looked up from germline, CDR1 is LGHNA and CDR2 is YSLEER. The chain's CDR3 is CASSQVAKGLGGNTIYF. CDR3 coding DNA: TGCGCCAGCAGCCAAGTAGCCAAGGGGCTGGGAGGAAACACCATATATTTT.

The chain has TRBV10-1 and TRBJ1-2; 7 nucleotides match TRBD1. The CDR3 runs to 14 residues. Per germline, CDR1 WNHNN and CDR2 SYGVQD (reference sequence). V lost 7 bases, J lost 2 bases, and 7 bases stayed unmatched. The CDR3 reads CASTPGQANYGYTF. The CDR3 DNA reads TGCGCCAGCACCCCTGGACAGGCCAACTATGGCTACACCTTC.